The present entry profiles one T cell receptor beta chain with its context. Its antigen is unknown. The data were obtained in a study of OX40 agonist ivuxolimab in advanced cancers. Looking at the study overall: Intravenous ivuxolimab was administered to patients every 2 weeks at 0.01 to 10 mg/kg. Patients undergoing dose escalation presented with hepatocellular carcinoma, melanoma, renal cell or head and neck cancer. Overall study findings and caveats: The authors did not determine the antigen specificity of the expanded peripheral T cells. The study observed clonal expansion of CD4+ and CD8+ blood T cells by week 6 at 0.1 to 3.0 mg/kg.

Produced via immunoSEQ multiplex PCR; TCRdb's table is partial and in-frame only. The sample contains fewer than 90,000 clones, 70% to 90% of which appear only once. The CDR3 consists of 15 residues. Germline CDR1 is WNHNN and CDR2 is SYGVQD (reference sequence). V shed 2 bases and J 7 bases; nucleotides not matched to a gene: 5. The clonotype originates from an adult with an advanced solid tumor such as melanoma, head and neck, liver or kidney cancer. The sample consisted of CD4+ or CD8+ T cells sorted from blood, taken in a trial of the OX40 agonist ivuxolimab. V and J are TRBV10-1 and TRBJ2-7; 13 positions match TRBD2. In DNA form, the CDR3 reads TGCGCCAGCAGTGAGCGGACTAGCGGGAGATGGGAGCAGTACTTC. It specifies CASSERTSGRWEQYF.